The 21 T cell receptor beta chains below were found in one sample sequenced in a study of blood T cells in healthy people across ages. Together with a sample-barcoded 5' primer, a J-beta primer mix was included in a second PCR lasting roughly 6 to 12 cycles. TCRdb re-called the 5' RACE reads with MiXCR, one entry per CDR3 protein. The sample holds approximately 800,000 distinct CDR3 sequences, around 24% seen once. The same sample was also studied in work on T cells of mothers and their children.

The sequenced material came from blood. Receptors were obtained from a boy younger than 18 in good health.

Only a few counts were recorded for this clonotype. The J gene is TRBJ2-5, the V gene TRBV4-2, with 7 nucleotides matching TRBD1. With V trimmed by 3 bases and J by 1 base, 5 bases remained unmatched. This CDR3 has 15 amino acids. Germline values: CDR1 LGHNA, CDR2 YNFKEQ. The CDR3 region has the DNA TGTGCCAGCAGCCAGCTAGGGACAGTCCAAGAGACCCAGTACTTC. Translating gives CASSQLGTVQETQYF.

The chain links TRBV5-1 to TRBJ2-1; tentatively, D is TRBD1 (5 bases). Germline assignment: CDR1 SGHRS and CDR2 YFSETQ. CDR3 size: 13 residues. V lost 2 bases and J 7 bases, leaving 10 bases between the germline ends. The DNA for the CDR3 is TGCGCCAGCAGCTTCTCGACAGAGAATGAGCAGTTCTTC. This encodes CASSFSTENEQFF.

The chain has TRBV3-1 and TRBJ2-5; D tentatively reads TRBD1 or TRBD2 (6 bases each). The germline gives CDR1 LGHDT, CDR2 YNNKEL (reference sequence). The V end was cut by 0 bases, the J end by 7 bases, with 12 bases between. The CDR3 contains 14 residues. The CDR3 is CASSQDFGGGTQYF. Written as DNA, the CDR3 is TGTGCCAGCAGCCAAGATTTCGGGGGCGGGACCCAGTACTTC.

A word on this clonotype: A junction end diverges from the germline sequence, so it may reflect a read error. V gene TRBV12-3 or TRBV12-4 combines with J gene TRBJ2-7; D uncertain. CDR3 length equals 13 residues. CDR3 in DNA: TGTGTCAGCAGTTTATTGAAGGTCAGCGAGCAGTACTTC. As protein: CVSSLLKVSEQYF.

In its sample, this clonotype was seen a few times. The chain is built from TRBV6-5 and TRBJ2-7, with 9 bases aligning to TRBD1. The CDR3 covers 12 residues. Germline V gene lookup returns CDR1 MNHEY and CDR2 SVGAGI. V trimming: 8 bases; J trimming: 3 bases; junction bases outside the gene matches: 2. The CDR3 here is CASGQGYYEQYF. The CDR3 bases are TGTGCCAGCGGACAGGGGTACTACGAGCAGTACTTC.

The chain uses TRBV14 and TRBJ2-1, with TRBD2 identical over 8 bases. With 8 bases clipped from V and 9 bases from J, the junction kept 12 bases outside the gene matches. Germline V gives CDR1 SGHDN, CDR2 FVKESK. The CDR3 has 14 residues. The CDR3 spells CASSHGGAWAEQFF. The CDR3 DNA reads TGTGCCAGCTCCCACGGGGGGGCCTGGGCTGAGCAGTTCTTC.

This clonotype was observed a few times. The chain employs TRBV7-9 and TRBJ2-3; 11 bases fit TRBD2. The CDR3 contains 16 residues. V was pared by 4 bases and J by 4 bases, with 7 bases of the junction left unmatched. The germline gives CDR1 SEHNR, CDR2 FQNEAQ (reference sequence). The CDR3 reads CASSSASGGPADTQYF. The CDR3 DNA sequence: TGTGCCAGCAGCTCCGCTAGCGGGGGGCCCGCAGATACGCAGTATTTT.

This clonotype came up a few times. The CDR3 loop is CASSLLGSGLNTEAFF. Here the CDR3 DNA reads TGTGCCAGCAGTTTACTCGGGTCGGGCCTGAACACTGAAGCTTTCTTT. The chain employs TRBV28 and TRBJ1-1; the D is unclear. The V and J ends lost 2 bases and 0 bases respectively, with 13 bases between them. The CDR3 covers 16 residues. The germline CDR1 and CDR2 sequences are MDHEN and SYDVKM.

The CDR3 region is CASSFYDIKIAKNIQYF. DNA of the CDR3: TGTGCCAGCAGCTTTTATGACATAAAAATAGCCAAAAACATTCAGTACTTC. This chain joins TRBV5-5 and TRBJ2-4; no clear D. This CDR3 spans 17 amino acids. CDR1 is SGHKS, CDR2 YYEKEE, per germline (reference sequence). V was cut by 2 bases and J by 0 bases, with 15 bases left in between.

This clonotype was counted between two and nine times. This CDR3 reads CASSLRDRAPYEQYF. CDR3 in DNA: TGTGCCAGCAGTTTACGAGACAGGGCACCCTACGAGCAGTACTTC. The chain uses TRBV12-3 or TRBV12-4 and TRBJ2-7; 7 positions agree with TRBD1. This CDR3 is 15 amino acids long. Germline trimming cut 2 bases from V and 2 bases from J; bases unmatched to any gene: 6.

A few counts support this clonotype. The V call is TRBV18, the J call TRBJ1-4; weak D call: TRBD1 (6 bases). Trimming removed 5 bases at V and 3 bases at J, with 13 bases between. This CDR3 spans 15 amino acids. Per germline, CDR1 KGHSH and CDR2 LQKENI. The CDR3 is CASSDRDNPNEKLFF. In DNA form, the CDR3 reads TGTGCCAGCTCAGACCGGGACAATCCTAATGAAAAACTGTTTTTT.

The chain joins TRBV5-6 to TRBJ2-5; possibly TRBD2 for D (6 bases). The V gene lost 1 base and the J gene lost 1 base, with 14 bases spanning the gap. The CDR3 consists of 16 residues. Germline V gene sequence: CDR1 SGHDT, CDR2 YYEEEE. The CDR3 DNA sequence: TGTGCCAGCAGCTTGCTAGAGAAGCGGGTCCAAGAGACCCAGTACTTC. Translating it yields CASSLLEKRVQETQYF.

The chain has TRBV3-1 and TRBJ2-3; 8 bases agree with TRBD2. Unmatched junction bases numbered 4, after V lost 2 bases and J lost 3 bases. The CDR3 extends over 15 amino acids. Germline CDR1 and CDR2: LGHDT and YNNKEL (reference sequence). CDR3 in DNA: TGTGCCAGCAGCCAATTAATAGCGGGGACAGATACGCAGTATTTT. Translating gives CASSQLIAGTDTQYF.

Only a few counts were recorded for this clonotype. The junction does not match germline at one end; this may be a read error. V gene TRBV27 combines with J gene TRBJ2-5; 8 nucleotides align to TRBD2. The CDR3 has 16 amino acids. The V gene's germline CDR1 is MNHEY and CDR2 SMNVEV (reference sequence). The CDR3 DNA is TGTGCCAGCAGCCCAGAGGGGCGGGGGGTTCGAGAGACCCGGTACTTC. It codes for CASSPEGRGVRETRYF.

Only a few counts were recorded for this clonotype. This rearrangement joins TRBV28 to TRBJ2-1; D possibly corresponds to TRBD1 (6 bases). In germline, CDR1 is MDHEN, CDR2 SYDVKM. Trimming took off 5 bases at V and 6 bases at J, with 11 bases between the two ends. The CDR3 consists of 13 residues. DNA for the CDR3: TGTGCCAGCAGTAGAACAGGGTCCAATGAGCAGTTCTTC. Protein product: CASSRTGSNEQFF.

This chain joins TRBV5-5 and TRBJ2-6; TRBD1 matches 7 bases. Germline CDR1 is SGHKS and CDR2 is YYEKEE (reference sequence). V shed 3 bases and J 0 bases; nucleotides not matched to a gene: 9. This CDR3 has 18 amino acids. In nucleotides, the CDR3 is TGTGCCAGCAGCTGGACACCGGGACAGAGCTCTGGGGCCAACGTCCTGACTTTC. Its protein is CASSWTPGQSSGANVLTF.

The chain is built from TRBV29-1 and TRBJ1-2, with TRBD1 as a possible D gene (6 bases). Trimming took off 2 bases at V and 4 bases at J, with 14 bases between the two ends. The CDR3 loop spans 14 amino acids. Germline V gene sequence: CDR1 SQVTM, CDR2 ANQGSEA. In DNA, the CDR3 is TGCAGCGTTGAAACCCGAGGGGGTGCCTATGGCTACACCTTC. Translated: CSVETRGGAYGYTF.

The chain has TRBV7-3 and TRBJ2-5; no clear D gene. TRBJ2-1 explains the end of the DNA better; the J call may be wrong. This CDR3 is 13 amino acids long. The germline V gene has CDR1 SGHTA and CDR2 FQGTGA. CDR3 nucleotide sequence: TGTGCCAGCAGCTATGACTCTCTTGGCGAGCAGTTCTTC. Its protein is CASSYDSLGEQFF.

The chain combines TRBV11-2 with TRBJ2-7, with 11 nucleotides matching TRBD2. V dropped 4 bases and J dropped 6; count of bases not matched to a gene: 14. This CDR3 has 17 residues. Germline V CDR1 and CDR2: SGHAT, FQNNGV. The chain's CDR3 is CASSSTLLAGGSREQYF. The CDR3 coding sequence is TGTGCCAGCAGCTCCACCCTGCTAGCGGGGGGTTCGCGCGAGCAGTACTTC.

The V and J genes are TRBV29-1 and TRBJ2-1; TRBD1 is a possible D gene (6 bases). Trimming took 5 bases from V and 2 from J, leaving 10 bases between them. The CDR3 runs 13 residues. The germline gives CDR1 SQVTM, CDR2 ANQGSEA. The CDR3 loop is CSVSGVPYNEQFF. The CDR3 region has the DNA TGCAGCGTTTCAGGGGTACCCTACAATGAGCAGTTCTTC.

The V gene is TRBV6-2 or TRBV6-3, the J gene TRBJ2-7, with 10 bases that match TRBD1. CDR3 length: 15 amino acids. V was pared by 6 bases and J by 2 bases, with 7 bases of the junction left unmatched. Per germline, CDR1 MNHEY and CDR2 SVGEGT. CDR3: CASRSHGQGAYEQYF. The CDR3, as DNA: TGTGCCAGCAGGAGCCACGGACAGGGGGCCTACGAGCAGTACTTC.